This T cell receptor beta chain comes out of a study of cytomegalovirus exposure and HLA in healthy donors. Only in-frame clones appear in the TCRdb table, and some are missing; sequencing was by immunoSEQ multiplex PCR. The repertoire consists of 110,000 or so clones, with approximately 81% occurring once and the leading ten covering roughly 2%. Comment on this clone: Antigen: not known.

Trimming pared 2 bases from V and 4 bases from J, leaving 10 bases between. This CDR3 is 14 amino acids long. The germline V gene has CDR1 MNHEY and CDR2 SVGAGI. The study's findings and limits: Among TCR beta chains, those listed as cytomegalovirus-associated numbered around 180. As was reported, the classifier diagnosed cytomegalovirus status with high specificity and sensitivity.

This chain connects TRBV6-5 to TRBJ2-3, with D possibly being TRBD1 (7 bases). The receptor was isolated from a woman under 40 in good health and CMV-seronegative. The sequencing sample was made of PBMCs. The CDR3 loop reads CASSYGRGADTQYF. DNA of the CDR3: TGTGCCAGCAGTTACGGCAGGGGGGCAGATACGCAGTATTTT.